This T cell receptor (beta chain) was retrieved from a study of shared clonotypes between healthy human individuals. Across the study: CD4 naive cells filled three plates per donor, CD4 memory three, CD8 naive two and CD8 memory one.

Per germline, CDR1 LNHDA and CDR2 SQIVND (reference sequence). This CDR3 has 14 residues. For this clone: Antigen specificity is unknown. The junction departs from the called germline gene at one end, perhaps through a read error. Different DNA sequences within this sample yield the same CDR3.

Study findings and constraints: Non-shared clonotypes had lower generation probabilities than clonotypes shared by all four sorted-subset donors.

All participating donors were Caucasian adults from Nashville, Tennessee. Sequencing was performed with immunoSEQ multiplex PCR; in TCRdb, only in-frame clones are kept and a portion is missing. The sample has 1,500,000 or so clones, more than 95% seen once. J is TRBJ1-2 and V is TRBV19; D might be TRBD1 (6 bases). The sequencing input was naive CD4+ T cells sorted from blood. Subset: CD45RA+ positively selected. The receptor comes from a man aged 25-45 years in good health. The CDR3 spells CASSILGGDYGYTF. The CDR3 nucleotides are TGTGCCAGCAGTATATTGGGGGGCGACTATGGCTACACCTTC.